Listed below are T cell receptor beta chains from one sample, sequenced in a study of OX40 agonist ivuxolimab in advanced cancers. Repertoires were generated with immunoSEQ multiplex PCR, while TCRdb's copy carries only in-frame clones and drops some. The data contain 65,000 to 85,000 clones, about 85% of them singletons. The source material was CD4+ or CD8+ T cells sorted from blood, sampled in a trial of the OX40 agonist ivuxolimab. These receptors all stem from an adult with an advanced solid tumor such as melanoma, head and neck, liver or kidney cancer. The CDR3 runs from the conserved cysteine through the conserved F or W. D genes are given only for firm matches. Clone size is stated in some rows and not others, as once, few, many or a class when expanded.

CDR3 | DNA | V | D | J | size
CASSPDPVTDTQYF | TGCGCCAGCAGCCCGGACCCCGTCACAGATACGCAGTATTTT | TRBV5-1 | NA | TRBJ2-3 | NA
CAWSVGGITTDTQYF | TGTGCCTGGAGTGTAGGAGGGATCACCACAGATACGCAGTATTTT | TRBV30 | NA | TRBJ2-3 | NA
CASSPRQGMGYNEQFF | TGCGCCAGCAGCCCCCGACAGGGAATGGGGTACAATGAGCAGTTCTTC | TRBV5-1 | TRBD1 | TRBJ2-1 | NA
CSVAGGPHEQYF | TGCAGCGTTGCAGGAGGGCCCCACGAGCAGTACTTC | TRBV29-1 | NA | TRBJ2-7 | NA
CASFRDSSYNEQFF | TGTGCCAGCTTCCGGGACAGCTCCTACAATGAGCAGTTCTTC | TRBV18 | TRBD1 | TRBJ2-1 | NA
CASTQGEGGNSPLHF | TGTGCCAGCACCCAGGGGGAGGGAGGGAATTCACCCCTCCACTTT | TRBV6-5 | TRBD1 | TRBJ1-6 | NA
CASSVGQGLAGELFF | TGTGCCAGCTCTGTCGGACAGGGTCTGGCCGGGGAGCTGTTTTTT | TRBV18 | TRBD1 | TRBJ2-2 | NA
CASSPGQGYGYTF | TGTGCCAGTAGTCCGGGACAGGGCTATGGCTACACCTTC | TRBV19 | TRBD1 | TRBJ1-2 | NA
CASSLSGNTEAFF | TGTGCCAGCAGTTTGTCTGGGAACACTGAAGCTTTCTTT | TRBV11-2 | NA | TRBJ1-1 | NA
CAISTGTGTYEQYF | TGTGCCATCAGCACCGGGACAGGGACCTACGAGCAGTACTTC | TRBV10-3 | TRBD1 | TRBJ2-7 | few
CASRPGTGEEKLFF | TGCGCCAGCAGACCCGGGACAGGGGAGGAAAAACTGTTTTTT | TRBV5-1 | TRBD1 | TRBJ1-4 | NA
CASSLGPAYEQYF | TGTGCCAGCAGCTTAGGCCCGGCTTACGAGCAGTACTTC | TRBV11-2 | NA | TRBJ2-7 | NA
CASSSRGLHNEQFF | TGTGCCAGCAGCTCCCGCGGACTTCATAATGAGCAGTTCTTC | TRBV7-6 | NA | TRBJ2-1 | NA